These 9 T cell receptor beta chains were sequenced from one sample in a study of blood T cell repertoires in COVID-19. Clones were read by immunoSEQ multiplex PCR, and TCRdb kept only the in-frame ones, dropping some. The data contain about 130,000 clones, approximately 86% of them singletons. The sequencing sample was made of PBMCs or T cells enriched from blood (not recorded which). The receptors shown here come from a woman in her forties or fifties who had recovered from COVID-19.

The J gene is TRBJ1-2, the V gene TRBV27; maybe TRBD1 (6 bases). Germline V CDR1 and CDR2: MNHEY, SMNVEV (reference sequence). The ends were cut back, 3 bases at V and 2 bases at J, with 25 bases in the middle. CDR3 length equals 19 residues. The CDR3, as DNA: TGTGCCAGCAGTTTCTTCTTTCGCGGACAGCCGATAGAAAACTATGGCTACACCTTC. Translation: CASSFFFRGQPIENYGYTF.

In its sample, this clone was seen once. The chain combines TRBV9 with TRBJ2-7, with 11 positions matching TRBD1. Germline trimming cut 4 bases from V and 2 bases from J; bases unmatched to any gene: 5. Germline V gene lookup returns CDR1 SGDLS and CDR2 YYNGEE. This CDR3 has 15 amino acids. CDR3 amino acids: CASSLQGQGAYEQYF. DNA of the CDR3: TGTGCCAGCAGCCTCCAGGGACAGGGGGCCTACGAGCAGTACTTC.

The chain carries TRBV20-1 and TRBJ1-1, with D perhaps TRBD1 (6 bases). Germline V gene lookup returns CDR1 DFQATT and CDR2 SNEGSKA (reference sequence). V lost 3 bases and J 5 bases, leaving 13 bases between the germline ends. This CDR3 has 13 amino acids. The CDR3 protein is CSASPRGGTEAFF. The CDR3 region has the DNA TGCAGTGCTAGTCCCAGGGGTGGGACTGAAGCTTTCTTT.

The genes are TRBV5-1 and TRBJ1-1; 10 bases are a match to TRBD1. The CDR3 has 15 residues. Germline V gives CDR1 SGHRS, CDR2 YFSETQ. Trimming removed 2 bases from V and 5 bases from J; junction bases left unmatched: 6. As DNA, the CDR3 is TGCGCCAGCAGCTTTAGACAGGGGGCGAGGACTGAAGCTTTCTTT. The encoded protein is CASSFRQGARTEAFF.

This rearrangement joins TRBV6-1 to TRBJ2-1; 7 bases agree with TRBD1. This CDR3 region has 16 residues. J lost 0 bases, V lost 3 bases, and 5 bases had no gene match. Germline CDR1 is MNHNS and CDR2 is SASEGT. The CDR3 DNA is TGTGCCAGCAGTGAGACGACAGGGTACTCCTACAATGAGCAGTTCTTC. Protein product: CASSETTGYSYNEQFF.

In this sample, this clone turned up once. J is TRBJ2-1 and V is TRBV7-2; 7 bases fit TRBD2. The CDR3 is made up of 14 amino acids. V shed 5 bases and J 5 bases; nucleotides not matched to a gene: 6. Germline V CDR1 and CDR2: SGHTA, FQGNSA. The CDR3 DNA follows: TGTGCCAGCAGCCCCACAGCGGGGAACAATGAGCAGTTCTTC. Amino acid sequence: CASSPTAGNNEQFF.

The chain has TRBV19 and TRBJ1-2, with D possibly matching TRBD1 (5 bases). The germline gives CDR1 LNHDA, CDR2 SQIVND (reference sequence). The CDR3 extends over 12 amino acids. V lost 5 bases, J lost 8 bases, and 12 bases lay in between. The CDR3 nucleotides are TGTGCCAGTAGTTTCGACAGTCGAGGCTACACCTTC. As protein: CASSFDSRGYTF.

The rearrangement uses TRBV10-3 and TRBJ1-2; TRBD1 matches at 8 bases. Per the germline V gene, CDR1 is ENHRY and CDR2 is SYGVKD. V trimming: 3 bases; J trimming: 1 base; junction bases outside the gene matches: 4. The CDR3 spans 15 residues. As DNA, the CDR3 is TGTGCCATCAGTGAAGGACAGGGAGGTAACTATGGCTACACCTTC. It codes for CAISEGQGGNYGYTF.

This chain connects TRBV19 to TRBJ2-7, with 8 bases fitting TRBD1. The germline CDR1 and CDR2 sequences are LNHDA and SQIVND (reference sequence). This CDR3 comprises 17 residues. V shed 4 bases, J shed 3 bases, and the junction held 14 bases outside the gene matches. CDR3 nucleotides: TGTGCCAGTAGTAACCTCCCCCTCGGGACAGGTGACTACGAGCAGTACTTC. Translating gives CASSNLPLGTGDYEQYF. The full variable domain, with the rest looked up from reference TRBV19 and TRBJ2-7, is DGGITQSPKYLFRKEGQNVTLSCEQNLNHDAMYWYRQDPGQGLRLIYYSQIVNDFQKGDIAEGYSVSREKKESFPLTVTSAQKNPTAFYLCASSNLPLGTGDYEQYFGPGTRLTVT.